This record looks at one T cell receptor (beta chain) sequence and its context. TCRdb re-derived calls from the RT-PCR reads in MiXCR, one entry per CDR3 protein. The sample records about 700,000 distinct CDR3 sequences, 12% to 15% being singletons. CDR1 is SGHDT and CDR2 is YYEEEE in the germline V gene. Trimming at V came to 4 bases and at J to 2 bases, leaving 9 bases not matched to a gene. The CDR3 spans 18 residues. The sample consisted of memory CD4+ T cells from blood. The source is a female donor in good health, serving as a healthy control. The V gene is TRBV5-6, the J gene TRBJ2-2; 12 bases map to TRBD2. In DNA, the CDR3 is TGTGCCAGCAGCCCCCCTAGGACTAGCGGGGATAACACCGGGGAGCTGTTTTTT. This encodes CASSPPRTSGDNTGELFF.